Presented here are 31 T cell receptor beta chains from one specimen sequenced in a study of blood T cell repertoires in COVID-19. Clones were sequenced by immunoSEQ multiplex PCR, and TCRdb holds only the in-frame ones, with some missing. The sample consists of about 98,000 clones, around 90% of them appearing once. Sequences were obtained from peripheral blood. The receptors originated from a woman aged 45-59 years with COVID-19, enrolled during active disease.

DNA for the CDR3: TGTGCCAGTACCACTACACCGAACACTGAAGCTTTCTTT. The encoded protein is CASTTTPNTEAFF. The chain links TRBV19 to TRBJ1-1; D not certain. This CDR3 has 13 residues. Trimming removed 7 bases from V and 1 base from J, with 10 bases in between. Germline values: CDR1 LNHDA, CDR2 SQIVND (reference sequence).

This chain's CDR3 is CASSRQPQVRNEEKLFF. The CDR3 bases are TGTGCCAGCAGCCGACAACCCCAGGTACGCAACGAGGAAAAACTGTTTTTT. The genes are TRBV4-2 and TRBJ1-4; D ambiguous. Germline V lookup: CDR1 LGHNA, CDR2 YNFKEQ. This CDR3 spans 17 amino acids. V was clipped by 4 bases and J by 8 bases, with 23 bases between them.

The chain combines TRBV10-3 with TRBJ1-2; 8 bases map to TRBD1. J was trimmed by 6 bases and V by 10 bases; bases with no gene match: 13. Germline CDR1 ENHRY, CDR2 SYGVKD. The CDR3 length is 14 residues. The CDR3 nucleotides read TGTGCCACATACCAGGGGGCGCGTCCCGATGGCTACACCTTC. Translating it yields CATYQGARPDGYTF.

The chain has TRBV7-3 and TRBJ2-1, with D tentatively TRBD2 (5 bases). This CDR3 contains 16 residues. Per the germline V gene, CDR1 is SGHTA and CDR2 is FQGTGA. Trimming pared 5 bases from V and 3 bases from J, leaving 17 bases between. Here the CDR3 reads CASSPNLGEIYNEQFF. The CDR3 region has the DNA TGTGCCAGCAGCCCTAACCTGGGAGAAATCTACAATGAGCAGTTCTTC. Full variable domain (remainder filled in from reference TRBV7-3 and TRBJ2-1): GAGVSQTPSNKVTEKGKYVELRCDPISGHTALYWYRQSLGQGPEFLIYFQGTGAADDSGLPNDRFFAVRPEGSVSTLKIQRTERGDSAVYLCASSPNLGEIYNEQFFGPGTRLTVL.

The gene calls are TRBV2 and TRBJ1-4; D is possibly TRBD1 (5 bases). CDR1 and CDR2 (germline): SNHLY, FYNNEI. V lost 6 bases and J 5 bases, leaving 7 bases between the germline ends. The CDR3 totals 12 residues. The CDR3 loop is CASSRQNEKLFF. The CDR3 DNA reads as TGTGCCAGCAGCAGACAGAATGAAAAACTGTTTTTT.

The chain joins TRBV3-1 (or the pseudogene TRBV3-2) to TRBJ1-1; D is unclear. Germline V gives CDR1 LGHDT, CDR2 YNNKEL (reference sequence). The CDR3 spans 15 residues. V lost 3 bases, J lost 2 bases, and 13 bases lay in between. The CDR3: CASSQVLSLNTEAFF. In DNA, the CDR3 is TGTGCCAGCAGCCAGGTCCTCAGTCTTAACACTGAAGCTTTCTTT.

The genes are TRBV4-3 and TRBJ1-1; D possibly corresponds to TRBD1 (5 bases). There are 13 residues in the CDR3. From germline, CDR1 is LGHNA and CDR2 YSLEER. V lost 10 bases and J 6 bases, leaving 18 bases between the germline ends. CDR3 region: CATSGPGQAEAFF. DNA for the CDR3: TGCGCCACGTCGGGCCCAGGGCAGGCTGAAGCTTTCTTT.

This clone was counted a single time. The CDR3 region is CASGLPQGYGYTF. Here the CDR3 DNA reads TGTGCCAGCGGCTTGCCGCAGGGCTATGGCTACACCTTC. V usage is TRBV6-5 and J usage is TRBJ1-2; tentative D call: TRBD1 (5 bases). The V end was cut by 8 bases, the J end by 4 bases, with 14 bases between. In germline, CDR1 is MNHEY, CDR2 SVGAGI. This CDR3 is built from 13 residues.

This chain uses TRBV7-9 with TRBJ2-1; 14 nucleotides match TRBD2. The junction had 7 bases not matched to a gene; V was cut back by 5 bases and J by 4 bases. Germline CDR1 SEHNR, CDR2 FQNEAQ (reference sequence). The CDR3 is 17 residues long. CDR3 in amino acids: CASSTRLAGGIYNEQFF. CDR3 bases: TGTGCCAGCAGCACCCGACTAGCGGGGGGGATTTACAATGAGCAGTTCTTC.

The chain carries TRBV5-1 and TRBJ2-7; 11 bases line up with TRBD2. With 4 bases clipped from V and 5 bases from J, the junction kept 8 bases outside the gene matches. Germline V gene data show CDR1 as SGHRS and CDR2 as YFSETQ. There are 15 residues in the CDR3. This chain's CDR3 is CASSIAGGPGDEQYF. The CDR3 bases are TGCGCCAGCAGCATAGCGGGGGGGCCAGGCGACGAGCAGTACTTC.

V gene TRBV7-2 combines with J gene TRBJ2-3; 10 bases line up with TRBD1. CDR3 size: 18 residues. Germline V CDR1 and CDR2: SGHTA, FQGNSA. The V gene end was trimmed by 2 bases and the J gene end by 0 bases; junction bases not matched to a gene: 8. The CDR3 is CASSLHGQGGTSTDTQYF. Written as DNA, the CDR3 is TGTGCCAGCAGCTTACATGGACAGGGGGGAACTAGCACAGATACGCAGTATTTT. The entire variable domain, with the rest obtained from reference TRBV7-2 and TRBJ2-3, is as follows: GAGVSQSPSNKVTEKGKDVELRCDPISGHTALYWYRQSLGQGLEFLIYFQGNSAPDKSGLPSDRFSAERTGGSVSTLTIQRTQQEDSAVYLCASSLHGQGGTSTDTQYFGPGTRLTVL.

The V call is TRBV6-5, the J call TRBJ2-5; no clear D gene. Trimming took off 7 bases at V and 1 base at J, with 10 bases between the two ends. The CDR3 is 13 amino acids. Looked up from germline, CDR1 is MNHEY and CDR2 is SVGAGI. The CDR3 DNA is TGTGCCAGCACTCCCAACTCCCAAGAGACCCAGTACTTC. It translates to CASTPNSQETQYF.

This chain uses TRBV28 with TRBJ1-2; tentatively, D is TRBD1 (6 bases). CDR3 length: 13 amino acids. Germline V CDR1 and CDR2: MDHEN, SYDVKM. Trimming left V 3 bases short and J 7 bases short, with 12 bases between. The CDR3 nucleotides are TGTGCCAGCAGTTTCGGGCAGGGGTTTGGCTACACCTTC. This translates into CASSFGQGFGYTF.

The gene calls are TRBV9 and TRBJ2-6, with a possible D match to TRBD1 (5 bases). Germline CDR1 reads SGDLS; CDR2 reads YYNGEE. Trimming cost V 4 bases and J 0 bases, with 11 bases left between them. CDR3 length: 16 residues. The CDR3 bases are TGTGCCAGCAGCCTGAGACAGTTCTCTGGGGCCAACGTCCTGACTTTC. It encodes CASSLRQFSGANVLTF.

This clone was observed once. The genes are TRBV4-1 and TRBJ1-2; 7 nucleotides line up with TRBD1. The CDR3 runs 17 residues. Trimming cost V 4 bases and J 2 bases; bases outside gene matches: 13. The germline CDR1 and CDR2 sequences are MGHRA and YSYEKL. CDR3 in amino acids: CASSPPTRTGPNYGYTF. For the CDR3, the DNA is TGCGCCAGCAGCCCCCCGACCCGGACAGGCCCCAACTATGGCTACACCTTC.

This sequence joins TRBV7-3 and TRBJ2-3; 13 bases agree with TRBD2. Trimming at V came to 8 bases and at J to 4 bases, leaving 6 bases not matched to a gene. The germline CDR1 and CDR2 sequences are SGHTA and FQGTGA. The CDR3 is made up of 15 amino acids. DNA of the CDR3: TGTGCCAGCGCCGGGACTAGCGGGGTGGCAGATACGCAGTATTTT. It is translated as CASAGTSGVADTQYF.

The chain is built from TRBV6-2 or TRBV6-3 and TRBJ2-7, with 7 bases that match TRBD1. The trim removed 0 bases at V and 0 bases at J, leaving 2 bases unmatched. CDR1 is MNHEY and CDR2 is SVGEGT in the germline V gene. This CDR3 is built from 15 residues. CDR3 coding DNA: TGTGCCAGCAGTTACTCGGACAGGCGCTCCTACGAGCAGTACTTC. Translated, it gives CASSYSDRRSYEQYF.

The chain links TRBV5-4 to TRBJ1-6; TRBD1 aligns across 10 bases. The CDR3 is 15 amino acids. J was trimmed by 10 bases and V by 3 bases; bases with no gene match: 7. The germline V gene encodes CDR1 SGHNT and CDR2 YYREEE (reference sequence). The CDR3 sequence: CASSWRQGADSPLHF. CDR3 DNA: TGTGCCAGCAGCTGGCGACAGGGGGCTGACTCACCCCTCCACTTT.

The V gene is TRBV4-3, the J gene TRBJ1-5; 10 bases are a match to TRBD1. This CDR3 contains 16 residues. Germline V lookup: CDR1 LGHNA, CDR2 YSLEER. V trimming: 0 bases; J trimming: 6 bases; junction bases outside the gene matches: 5. The DNA of the CDR3 is TGCGCCAGCAGCCAAGAAACGACAGGGGGCTTTCAGCCCCAGCATTTT. Encoded protein: CASSQETTGGFQPQHF.

The chain uses TRBV10-2 and TRBJ2-7, with TRBD1 identical over 8 bases. Looked up from germline, CDR1 is WSHSY and CDR2 is SAAADI. With V trimmed by 6 bases and J by 4 bases, 5 bases remained unmatched. The CDR3 extends over 13 amino acids. In nucleotides, the CDR3 is TGCGCCAGCAGCGGACAGGGTCTATACGAGCAGTACTTC. It encodes CASSGQGLYEQYF.

The V and J genes are TRBV5-1 and TRBJ2-3; tentative D call: TRBD2 (5 bases). The V gene's germline CDR1 is SGHRS and CDR2 YFSETQ. The CDR3 runs 15 residues. Trimming left V 0 bases short and J 6 bases short, with 14 bases between. CDR3 sequence: CASSLGAGSGDTQYF. In DNA form, the CDR3 reads TGCGCCAGCAGCTTGGGTGCCGGGTCGGGGGATACGCAGTATTTT.

This clone was counted only a few times. The chain has TRBV20-1 and TRBJ1-5; D remains unclear. Looked up from germline, CDR1 is DFQATT and CDR2 is SNEGSKA (reference sequence). Deletions cut 3 bases from V and 1 base from J, with 13 bases between. The CDR3 totals 15 residues. DNA for the CDR3: TGCAGTGCTAGTCGCGGAGCCAACAGCAATCAGCCCCAGCATTTT. It codes for CSASRGANSNQPQHF.

The chain links TRBV11-3 to TRBJ2-1; TRBD2 aligns across 8 bases. CDR1 is SGHNT and CDR2 is YENEEA in the germline V gene. The CDR3 extends over 17 amino acids. V lost 5 bases and J lost 0; bases outside the gene matches: 9. CDR3 amino acids: CASSLYSGEVSYNEQFF. CDR3 in DNA: TGTGCCAGCAGCCTTTATAGCGGGGAAGTCTCCTACAATGAGCAGTTCTTC.

The V gene is TRBV4-1, the J gene TRBJ1-6, with D perhaps matching TRBD1 (6 bases). The CDR3 runs to 15 residues. Per germline, CDR1 MGHRA and CDR2 YSYEKL. The ends were cut back, 1 base at V and 9 bases at J, with 13 bases in the middle. The CDR3 spells CASSQGGGIFSPLHF. CDR3 DNA sequence: TGCGCCAGCAGCCAAGGAGGGGGTATTTTTTCACCCCTCCACTTT.

CDR3: CASSIGQQVQNSPLHF. CDR3 bases: TGTGCCAGTAGTATAGGGCAGCAGGTTCAGAATTCACCCCTCCACTTT. The chain is built from TRBV19 and TRBJ1-6; D uncertain. CDR1 is LNHDA, CDR2 SQIVND, per germline (reference sequence). The ends were cut back, 1 base at V and 7 bases at J, with 14 bases in the middle. The length of the CDR3 is 16 residues. The variable domain in full, completed from reference TRBV19 and TRBJ1-6, reads DGGITQSPKYLFRKEGQNVTLSCEQNLNHDAMYWYRQDPGQGLRLIYYSQIVNDFQKGDIAEGYSVSREKKESFPLTVTSAQKNPTAFYLCASSIGQQVQNSPLHFGNGTRLTVT.

J is TRBJ2-7 and V is TRBV25-1; a weak D match, TRBD1 (7 bases). Deletions cut 4 bases from V and 3 bases from J, with 19 bases between. The CDR3 spans 16 residues. CDR1 MGHDK and CDR2 SYGVNS come from the germline V gene. CDR3 coding DNA: TGTGCCAGCAGTGGGGGAAGACAGGGAGGAGTCTACGAGCAGTACTTC. Translation gives CASSGGRQGGVYEQYF.

The rearrangement links TRBV10-3 to TRBJ2-7; TRBD1 is a possible D gene (6 bases). Germline loops: CDR1 ENHRY, CDR2 SYGVKD. Trimming cost V 6 bases and J 0 bases, with 12 bases left between them. The length of the CDR3 is 14 residues. CDR3 loop: CAISLGQFSYEQYF. CDR3 in DNA: TGTGCCATCAGCCTCGGACAGTTCTCCTACGAGCAGTACTTC.

This rearrangement joins TRBV6-2 or TRBV6-3 to TRBJ2-5; D might be TRBD2 (7 bases). CDR3 length equals 17 residues. Per the germline V gene, CDR1 is MNHEY and CDR2 is SVGEGT. Trimming took 5 bases from V and 5 from J, leaving 24 bases between them. The CDR3 reads CASSARGAGVKGETQYF. CDR3 bases: TGTGCCAGCAGTGCCCGGGGGGCGGGGGTGAAGGGCGAGACCCAGTACTTC.

The chain carries TRBV4-3 and TRBJ1-3, with D perhaps TRBD1 (5 bases). This CDR3 spans 15 amino acids. Trimming shortened V by 4 bases and J by 0 bases, and 10 bases separated the two germline ends. CDR1 LGHNA and CDR2 YSLEER come from the germline V gene. The CDR3 DNA follows: TGCGCCAGCAGCCGAGACAGAAACTCTGGAAACACCATATATTTT. This translates into CASSRDRNSGNTIYF.

The rearrangement links TRBV14 to TRBJ2-2, with a tentative D call TRBD1 (6 bases). V dropped 4 bases and J dropped 4 bases, with 13 bases sitting between them. CDR3 length: 15 residues. CDR1 is SGHDN, CDR2 FVKESK, per germline. The CDR3 loop reads CASSPWTDSTGELFF. The CDR3 DNA reads as TGTGCCAGCAGCCCCTGGACAGATAGCACCGGGGAGCTGTTTTTT.

This chain uses TRBV5-1 with TRBJ1-2; 8 bases are a match to TRBD1. The V gene's germline CDR1 is SGHRS and CDR2 YFSETQ. The ends lost 4 bases at V and 4 bases at J; junction bases unmatched: 12. The CDR3 spans 16 residues. For the CDR3, the DNA is TGCGCCAGCAGCCCGACAGGGGACCCCTTAGGCTATGGCTACACCTTC. Residues: CASSPTGDPLGYGYTF.